This T cell receptor beta chain was obtained from a study of control samples from healthy donors and cancer patients (dated by TCRdb to the early 2020s). V is clipped by 3 bases and J by 1 base, and the sequence between their germline boundaries is 16 bases long. CDR1 and CDR2 are read off the germline V gene (reference sequence) as SGHKS and YYEKEE. Taken from cysteine to phenylalanine, the CDR3 has 16 residues. Of the read, only the CDR3 DNA is kept; its 48 bases are in frame from base 1. A word on this clone: Its antigen is currently not known. No base quality information exists; no much larger clone differs at one position.

The library came from the immunoSEQ multiplex PCR assay. The table comes from immuneACCESS by way of TCRdb, which keeps in-frame sequences with V and J called. Part of the clones is missing from these tables; in studies checked, under half for an unresolved V gene and the rest for unknown reasons. The sample table records about 130,000 clones; around 94% of these occur just once. Clones ranked in the top ten supply approximately 14% of the sample. The sequencing input was PBMCs. The sequence was collected from a man between 60 and 70 years old with colorectal cancer. The receptor chain draws on TRBV5-5 and TRBJ1-1; the D segment could be TRBD1, given 5 matching bases. At the DNA level, the sequence is TGTGCCAGCAGCTCGCTCCAACAGGTCGAGAACACTGAAGCTTTCTTT. This encodes CASSSLQQVENTEAFF.